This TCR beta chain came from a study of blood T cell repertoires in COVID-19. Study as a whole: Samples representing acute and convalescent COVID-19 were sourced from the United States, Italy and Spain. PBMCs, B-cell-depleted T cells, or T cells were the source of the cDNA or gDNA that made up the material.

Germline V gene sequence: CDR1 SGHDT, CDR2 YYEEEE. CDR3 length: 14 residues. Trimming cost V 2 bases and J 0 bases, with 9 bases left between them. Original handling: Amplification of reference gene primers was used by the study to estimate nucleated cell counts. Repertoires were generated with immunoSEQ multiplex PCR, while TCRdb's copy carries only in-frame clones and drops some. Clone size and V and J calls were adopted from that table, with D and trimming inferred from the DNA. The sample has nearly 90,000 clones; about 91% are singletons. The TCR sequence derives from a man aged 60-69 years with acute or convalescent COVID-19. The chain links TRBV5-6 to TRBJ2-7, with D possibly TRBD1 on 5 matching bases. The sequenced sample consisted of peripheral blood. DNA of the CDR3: TGTGCCAGCAGCTTAGGGGCTACCTCCTACGAGCAGTACTTC. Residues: CASSLGATSYEQYF.